The rows below give T cell receptor beta chains drawn from one sample of a study of liver allograft versus peripheral blood T cells. One entry per CDR3 protein results from TCRdb running MiXCR on the reads. This table has about 10,000 distinct CDR3 sequences, about 23% appearing once. The receptors were gathered from a human patient who had a liver transplant. The T cells may come from the graft donor. Both conserved end residues are part of each CDR3. The D gene is left open where the match is weak. Clone sizes are given selectively: once, few, many, or a class where the clone is expanded.

D gene: TRBD1
J gene: TRBJ2-2
clone size: .
V gene: TRBV7-2
CDR3 protein: CASSLRGQGAPNTGELFF
CDR3 DNA: TGTGCCAGCAGCCTCCGGGGACAGGGGGCTCCTAACACCGGGGAGCTGTTTTTT

D gene: .
J gene: TRBJ2-7
clone size: .
V gene: TRBV6-5
CDR3 protein: CASSRLRGGPYEQYF
CDR3 DNA: TGTGCCAGCAGCCGCTTAAGGGGGGGGCCCTACGAGCAGTACTTC

D gene: .
J gene: TRBJ2-7
clone size: .
V gene: TRBV5-4
CDR3 protein: CASSQGFSYEQYF
CDR3 DNA: TGTGCCAGCAGCCAGGGGTTTTCCTACGAGCAGTACTTC

D gene: .
J gene: TRBJ1-2
clone size: few
V gene: TRBV20-1
CDR3 protein: CSASQYNYGYTF
CDR3 DNA: TGCAGTGCTAGCCAATACAACTATGGCTACACCTTC

D gene: .
J gene: TRBJ2-7
clone size: .
V gene: TRBV5-4
CDR3 protein: CASSRANYEQYF
CDR3 DNA: TGTGCCAGCAGTAGAGCTAACTACGAGCAGTACTTC

D gene: .
J gene: TRBJ1-5
clone size: few
V gene: TRBV12-3/TRBV12-4
CDR3 protein: CASSAGARNQPQHF
CDR3 DNA: TGTGCCAGCAGTGCCGGGGCTAGGAATCAGCCCCAGCATTTT

D gene: TRBD1
J gene: TRBJ1-2
clone size: .
V gene: TRBV20-1
CDR3 protein: CSATRQGGGYTF
CDR3 DNA: TGCAGTGCTACGAGACAGGGCGGTGGCTACACCTTC

D gene: TRBD1
J gene: TRBJ2-3
clone size: .
V gene: TRBV6-6
CDR3 protein: CASSPQGSTDTQYF
CDR3 DNA: TGTGCCAGCAGCCCACAGGGGTCAACAGATACGCAGTATTTT

D gene: .
J gene: TRBJ2-7
clone size: medium-sized
V gene: TRBV6-5
CDR3 protein: CASRRQGLYEQYF
CDR3 DNA: TGTGCCAGCAGGAGACAGGGACTCTACGAGCAGTACTTC

D gene: .
J gene: TRBJ2-3
clone size: .
V gene: TRBV19
CDR3 protein: CASKGRVSTDTQYF
CDR3 DNA: TGTGCCAGTAAGGGGCGGGTGAGCACAGATACGCAGTATTTT

D gene: TRBD1
J gene: TRBJ1-2
clone size: medium-sized
V gene: TRBV6-6
CDR3 protein: CASSSNRGGGYTF
CDR3 DNA: TGTGCCAGCAGTTCAAACAGGGGAGGGGGCTACACCTTC

D gene: TRBD1
J gene: TRBJ1-1
clone size: few
V gene: TRBV6-5
CDR3 protein: CASSPQGADTEAFF
CDR3 DNA: TGTGCCAGCAGTCCACAGGGGGCGGACACTGAAGCTTTCTTT

D gene: TRBD1
J gene: TRBJ2-3
clone size: .
V gene: TRBV27
CDR3 protein: CASSDGTGRRDTQYF
CDR3 DNA: TGTGCCAGCAGTGACGGGACAGGCAGGCGAGATACGCAGTATTTT

D gene: .
J gene: TRBJ1-2
clone size: few
V gene: TRBV7-2
CDR3 protein: CASSLVAPGPGYGYTF
CDR3 DNA: TGTGCCAGCAGCTTAGTCGCGCCTGGGCCAGGCTATGGCTACACCTTC

D gene: .
J gene: TRBJ2-7
clone size: .
V gene: TRBV20-1
CDR3 protein: CSAGQTYEQYF
CDR3 DNA: TGCAGTGCAGGGCAAACCTACGAGCAGTACTTC

D gene: .
J gene: TRBJ1-3
clone size: .
V gene: TRBV20-1
CDR3 protein: CSARDSREGGNTIYF
CDR3 DNA: TGCAGTGCTAGAGACTCGCGAGAGGGGGGAAACACCATATATTTT

D gene: TRBD1
J gene: TRBJ2-7
clone size: few
V gene: TRBV24-1
CDR3 protein: CATSDWTGYEQYF
CDR3 DNA: TGTGCCACCAGTGATTGGACAGGCTACGAGCAGTACTTC

D gene: TRBD2
J gene: TRBJ2-3
clone size: .
V gene: TRBV11-1
CDR3 protein: CASSLGTSGGATDTQYF
CDR3 DNA: TGTGCCAGCAGCTTAGGGACTAGCGGGGGGGCAACAGATACGCAGTATTTT

D gene: .
J gene: TRBJ1-5
clone size: .
V gene: TRBV14
CDR3 protein: CASSHALYTASRGQPQHF
CDR3 DNA: TGTGCCAGCAGCCATGCACTTTACACGGCGTCTCGGGGTCAGCCCCAGCATTTT

D gene: TRBD1
J gene: TRBJ1-1
clone size: medium-sized
V gene: TRBV28
CDR3 protein: CASTSKDRGEAFF
CDR3 DNA: TGTGCCAGCACTAGCAAGGACAGGGGTGAAGCTTTCTTT

D gene: TRBD1
J gene: TRBJ2-7
clone size: few
V gene: TRBV28
CDR3 protein: CASRSRGTGSSGQYF
CDR3 DNA: TGTGCCAGCAGATCCCGTGGGACAGGGTCTTCGGGGCAGTACTTC

D gene: .
J gene: TRBJ2-1
clone size: few
V gene: TRBV20-1
CDR3 protein: CSAYDRSSYNEQFF
CDR3 DNA: TGCAGTGCTTATGACAGAAGCTCCTACAATGAGCAGTTCTTC

D gene: .
J gene: TRBJ1-3
clone size: .
V gene: TRBV6-2/TRBV6-3
CDR3 protein: CASSYRSSGNTIYF
CDR3 DNA: TGTGCCAGCAGTTACAGAAGCTCTGGAAACACCATATATTTT

D gene: TRBD1
J gene: TRBJ1-5
clone size: few
V gene: TRBV19
CDR3 protein: CASSKAGGGMGNQPQHF
CDR3 DNA: TGTGCCAGTAGTAAGGCAGGGGGCGGGATGGGCAATCAGCCCCAGCATTTT

D gene: TRBD1
J gene: TRBJ1-4
clone size: large
V gene: TRBV27
CDR3 protein: CASSLRQGAFPHEKLFF
CDR3 DNA: TGTGCCAGCAGTCTGCGACAGGGGGCCTTCCCCCATGAAAAACTGTTTTTT

D gene: .
J gene: TRBJ1-5
clone size: .
V gene: TRBV28
CDR3 protein: CASSLRRLRTPVGPQHF
CDR3 DNA: TGTGCCAGCAGTTTAAGAAGACTTAGGACTCCCGTTGGTCCCCAGCATTTT

D gene: TRBD1
J gene: TRBJ1-6
clone size: medium-sized
V gene: TRBV5-4
CDR3 protein: CASSSRTGGGSPLHF
CDR3 DNA: TGTGCCAGCAGCTCAAGGACAGGGGGAGGTTCACCCCTCCACTTT

D gene: .
J gene: TRBJ1-6
clone size: medium-sized
V gene: TRBV24-1
CDR3 protein: CATRRHNSPLHF
CDR3 DNA: TGTGCCACCAGGCGACATAATTCACCCCTCCACTTT

D gene: TRBD1
J gene: TRBJ2-7
clone size: medium-sized
V gene: TRBV13
CDR3 protein: CASSVGHGTAYEQYF
CDR3 DNA: TGTGCCAGCAGCGTAGGCCACGGGACAGCCTACGAGCAGTACTTC

D gene: TRBD1
J gene: TRBJ1-1
clone size: .
V gene: TRBV5-4
CDR3 protein: CASSRTGGVTEAFF
CDR3 DNA: TGTGCCAGCAGCAGGACAGGGGGGGTAACTGAAGCTTTCTTT

D gene: .
J gene: TRBJ2-1
clone size: .
V gene: TRBV5-4
CDR3 protein: CASSPRRGAYNEQFF
CDR3 DNA: TGTGCCAGCAGCCCTCGGAGGGGGGCCTACAATGAGCAGTTCTTC

D gene: .
J gene: TRBJ1-6
clone size: medium-sized
V gene: TRBV15
CDR3 protein: CATSLRTLDNSPLHF
CDR3 DNA: TGTGCCACCAGCTTAAGGACACTCGATAATTCACCCCTCCACTTT

D gene: .
J gene: TRBJ1-1
clone size: few
V gene: TRBV5-6
CDR3 protein: CASSLVGAMNTEAFF
CDR3 DNA: TGTGCCAGCAGCTTGGTCGGGGCTATGAACACTGAAGCTTTCTTT

D gene: .
J gene: TRBJ1-2
clone size: .
V gene: TRBV20-1
CDR3 protein: CSATRAGLGYTF
CDR3 DNA: TGCAGTGCTACCCGCGCAGGGTTAGGCTACACCTTC

D gene: TRBD1
J gene: TRBJ1-4
clone size: medium-sized
V gene: TRBV6-6
CDR3 protein: CASSSGQGQGSNEKLFF
CDR3 DNA: TGTGCCAGCAGTTCGGGACAAGGACAGGGCTCTAATGAAAAACTGTTTTTT

D gene: .
J gene: TRBJ1-2
clone size: few
V gene: TRBV30
CDR3 protein: CATERDFGYGYTF
CDR3 DNA: TGTGCCACGGAAAGGGATTTCGGCTATGGCTACACCTTC

D gene: TRBD1
J gene: TRBJ1-2
clone size: once
V gene: TRBV11-2
CDR3 protein: CASRLPTGGPNYGYTF
CDR3 DNA: TGTGCCAGCAGACTACCAACAGGGGGACCTAACTATGGCTACACCTTC

D gene: .
J gene: TRBJ1-3
clone size: .
V gene: TRBV20-1
CDR3 protein: CSASTGPHSGNTIYF
CDR3 DNA: TGCAGTGCTTCCACAGGGCCCCACTCTGGAAACACCATATATTTT

D gene: TRBD1
J gene: TRBJ1-1
clone size: .
V gene: TRBV20-1
CDR3 protein: CSASQGDRTEAFF
CDR3 DNA: TGCAGTGCTAGTCAGGGGGACCGCACTGAAGCTTTCTTT

D gene: .
J gene: TRBJ1-2
clone size: medium-sized
V gene: TRBV18
CDR3 protein: CASSPTGPNYGYTF
CDR3 DNA: TGTGCCAGCTCACCAACAGGTCCTAACTATGGCTACACCTTC

D gene: .
J gene: TRBJ2-3
clone size: .
V gene: TRBV19
CDR3 protein: CASSMVGSSNTQYF
CDR3 DNA: TGTGCCAGTAGTATGGTTGGTAGTTCAAATACGCAGTATTTT

D gene: TRBD1
J gene: TRBJ2-7
clone size: .
V gene: TRBV15
CDR3 protein: CATRRGQVDYEQYF
CDR3 DNA: TGTGCCACCAGAAGGGGACAGGTCGACTACGAGCAGTACTTC